The present T cell receptor beta chain was sequenced within a study of T cell responses to AZD1222 COVID-19 vaccine. Study-wide context: Investigators merged groups given second doses at roughly 4 or roughly 12 weeks.

The data were produced by immunoSEQ multiplex PCR, yet TCRdb's version contains in-frame clones alone and is incomplete. This sample has around 110,000 clones; around 91% occur once, and the top ten carry roughly a fifth. Note on this clone: Its target is unknown.

CDR1 and CDR2 from the germline V gene are LNHNV and YYDKDF (reference sequence). Trimming shortened V by 1 base and J by 4 bases, and 8 bases separated the two germline ends. CDR3 length equals 14 residues. Findings of the study overall: Clonal diversity may have been underestimated in mostly white British donors. Seropositivity was recorded at baseline in only a handful of AZD1222 recipients. The CD4 TCRs associated with vaccination extended across spike and predominated at 160-218 and 743-854.

The sequenced sample was peripheral blood, obtained on day 0 of AZD1222 vaccination. This receptor was obtained from an adult in good health. The gene calls are TRBV15 and TRBJ1-3; D gene uncertain. For the CDR3, the DNA is TGTGCCACCAGCAGAGGTAGCGCGGGAAACACCATATATTTT. Amino acid sequence: CATSRGSAGNTIYF.